This TCR beta chain was identified in a study of CD8 T cells in ankylosing spondylitis. Overall study findings and caveats: Disease-linked clones were reportedly significantly enriched in matched ankylosing spondylitis synovial fluid. Earlier authors reported some of these motif variants in reactive arthritis synovial fluid and blood. A TCR beta motif made of 7 to 9 highly homologous variants seemed typical of ankylosing spondylitis blood. In peripheral blood, disease-linked CD8+ clones occurred at relatively low frequencies.

This clonotype was counted at least ten times. Its antigen is not known. CDR1 and CDR2 from the germline V gene are MNHEY and SVGEGT. The CDR3 length is 14 residues. Trimming removed 8 bases at V and 4 bases at J, with 15 bases between. For TCR beta, libraries came from quantitative 5'-RACE with molecular barcodes. Using its own MiXCR run on the 5' RACE reads, TCRdb lists one record per CDR3 protein. The table records 450,000 to 550,000 distinct CDR3 sequences, roughly 5.3% of them present only once. Sample: blood, either unsorted or a sorted T cell fraction (not recorded which). The TCR was taken from a male donor with ankylosing spondylitis. This chain links TRBV6-2 or TRBV6-3 with TRBJ2-1, with TRBD2 as a possible D gene (6 bases). The CDR3 nucleotides are TGTGCCAGCTTACTGCCGGGACTTTACAATGAGCAGTTCTTC. Translating gives CASLLPGLYNEQFF.